These T cell receptor beta chains were read from a single sample in a study of blood T cell repertoires in COVID-19. Sequencing used immunoSEQ multiplex PCR; TCRdb keeps in-frame clones, though not all of them. Here the sample spans roughly 300,000 clones, approximately 91% being singletons. The material sequenced was peripheral blood. These receptor sequences come from a man aged 18 to 29 with active or convalescent COVID-19. CDR3s include the opening cysteine and the closing phenylalanine or tryptophan. The D gene is left open where the match is weak. Part of the rows lack a size; the others show once, few, many or a class for expanded clones.

d_call: TRBD1; clone_size: -; v_call: TRBV14; j_call: TRBJ2-1; cdr3_aa: CASSQAAGGHNEQFF; cdr3_nt: TGTGCCAGCAGCCAAGCCGCAGGGGGCCACAATGAGCAGTTCTTC
d_call: -; clone_size: -; v_call: TRBV10-3; j_call: TRBJ2-7; cdr3_aa: CAIRRGSYEQYF; cdr3_nt: TGTGCCATTCGCAGGGGTTCCTACGAGCAGTACTTC
d_call: -; clone_size: -; v_call: TRBV9; j_call: TRBJ1-5; cdr3_aa: CASSVDGGEPQHF; cdr3_nt: TGTGCCAGCAGCGTAGACGGAGGCGAGCCCCAGCATTTT
d_call: -; clone_size: -; v_call: TRBV7-2; j_call: TRBJ1-2; cdr3_aa: CASSLGQNYGYTF; cdr3_nt: TGTGCCAGCAGCTTAGGACAGAACTATGGCTACACCTTC
d_call: -; clone_size: -; v_call: TRBV23-1; j_call: TRBJ1-2; cdr3_aa: CASSQSRVGYTF; cdr3_nt: TGCGCCAGCAGTCAATCCAGGGTCGGCTACACCTTC
d_call: TRBD1; clone_size: -; v_call: TRBV7-9; j_call: TRBJ2-5; cdr3_aa: CASSLDGTGRQETQYF; cdr3_nt: TGTGCCAGCAGCTTAGACGGGACAGGAAGACAAGAGACCCAGTACTTC
d_call: TRBD1; clone_size: -; v_call: TRBV4-1; j_call: TRBJ1-2; cdr3_aa: CASSQDSGGNGYTF; cdr3_nt: TGCGCCAGCAGCCAAGATTCAGGGGGTAATGGCTACACCTTC
d_call: TRBD1; clone_size: -; v_call: TRBV10-3; j_call: TRBJ2-1; cdr3_aa: CAISGREGQGLNEQFF; cdr3_nt: TGTGCCATCAGTGGCCGGGAAGGACAGGGGTTAAATGAGCAGTTCTTC
d_call: -; clone_size: -; v_call: TRBV6-1; j_call: TRBJ1-6; cdr3_aa: CASSERSSYNSPLHF; cdr3_nt: TGTGCCAGCAGTGAAAGGAGCTCCTATAATTCACCCCTCCACTTT
d_call: -; clone_size: -; v_call: TRBV4-1; j_call: TRBJ2-5; cdr3_aa: CASSQARGGGQETQYF; cdr3_nt: TGCGCCAGCAGCCAAGCCAGAGGGGGGGGACAAGAGACCCAGTACTTC
d_call: TRBD1; clone_size: once; v_call: TRBV29-1; j_call: TRBJ1-2; cdr3_aa: CSGGQSGYGYTF; cdr3_nt: TGCAGCGGGGGACAGTCTGGCTATGGCTACACCTTC
d_call: -; clone_size: -; v_call: TRBV4-2; j_call: TRBJ2-1; cdr3_aa: CASSQDRGGEQFF; cdr3_nt: TGTGCCAGCAGCCAAGACAGGGGTGGTGAGCAGTTCTTC
d_call: TRBD1; clone_size: -; v_call: TRBV11-2; j_call: TRBJ1-4; cdr3_aa: CASSVHPGGPGEKLFF; cdr3_nt: TGTGCCAGCAGCGTCCATCCAGGGGGACCTGGTGAAAAACTGTTTTTT
d_call: -; clone_size: -; v_call: TRBV4-1; j_call: TRBJ2-3; cdr3_aa: CASSQETGFTDTQYF; cdr3_nt: TGCGCCAGCAGCCAAGAAACAGGGTTCACAGATACGCAGTATTTT
d_call: -; clone_size: -; v_call: TRBV27; j_call: TRBJ1-5; cdr3_aa: CASSLRDQPQHF; cdr3_nt: TGTGCCAGCAGTTTGAGGGATCAGCCCCAGCATTTT